The rows below give T cell receptor beta chains drawn from one sample of a study of CD8 T cells in ankylosing spondylitis. TCRdb independently ran MiXCR on the 5' RACE reads; one entry per CDR3 protein. The repertoire holds some 37,000 distinct CDR3 sequences, with around 6.2% as singletons. The sequenced sample was blood, either unsorted or a sorted T cell fraction (not recorded which). The origin of the receptors is a male donor with ankylosing spondylitis or in good health (not recorded which). The CDR3 runs from the conserved cysteine through the conserved F or W. D genes are given only for firm matches. Rows give clone size only sometimes, using once, few, many, or a class for an expanded clone.

D gene,clone size,V gene,J gene,CDR3 DNA,CDR3 protein
-,many,TRBV2,TRBJ1-4,TGTGCCAGCAGTGACCGCCGGGACAATGAAAAACTGTTTTTT,CASSDRRDNEKLFF
-,many,TRBV21-1,TRBJ2-2,TGTGCCAGCAGCAAAGAAGATACTAGGCCCGACCCCGGGGAGCTGTTTTTT,CASSKEDTRPDPGELFF
-,many,TRBV5-1,TRBJ2-1,TGCGCCAGCAGCTCATCAGGGCAGGGAAATGAGCAGTTCTTC,CASSSSGQGNEQFF
TRBD1,many,TRBV4-1,TRBJ2-5,TGCGCCAGCAGCCATTTCGGAGGGGACAGGGGAAGCGCGACCCAGTACTTC,CASSHFGGDRGSATQYF
-,many,TRBV28,TRBJ2-7,TGTGCCACCATCAGTGGGTCGCTGGTCTCCTACGAGCAGTACTTC,CATISGSLVSYEQYF
-,many,TRBV11-2,TRBJ2-2,TGTGCCAGCAGCTCAACCAAGAATGCAGCAACGAACACCGGGGAGCTGTTTTTT,CASSSTKNAATNTGELFF
-,many,TRBV7-2,TRBJ2-3,TGTGCCAGCAGGCTCTGGGCAGATACGCAGTATTTT,CASRLWADTQYF
TRBD2,few,TRBV7-2,TRBJ2-5,TGTGCCAGCAGCTTCCGGACTAGTAGGCAGGAGACCCAGTACTTC,CASSFRTSRQETQYF
TRBD2,many,TRBV10-3,TRBJ2-2,TGTGCCATCAGGGGTCGGACTAGCGGAACACTAAACACCGGGGAGCTGTTTTTT,CAIRGRTSGTLNTGELFF
-,once,TRBV25-1,TRBJ2-5,TGTGCCAGCAGTATTGGCCGCGCGACCCAGTACTTC,CASSIGRATQYF
-,many,TRBV6-2/TRBV6-3,TRBJ2-1,TGTGCCAGCAGCCGCTACAATGAGCAGTTCTTC,CASSRYNEQFF
-,many,TRBV12-3/TRBV12-4,TRBJ2-2,TGTGCAAGCAACAGGGCCGGTACCGGGGAGCTGTTTTTT,CASNRAGTGELFF
-,many,TRBV5-1,TRBJ2-7,TGCGCCAGCAGCTTGAACAGGGACCACGAGCAGTACTTC,CASSLNRDHEQYF
-,many,TRBV9,TRBJ1-2,TGTGCCAGCAGCGTAGCCGGGACACTGGACGGTTTGGCCTTC,CASSVAGTLDGLAF
-,many,TRBV5-6,TRBJ2-5,TGTGCCAGCAGCTGGGGACAACTTGAGCAAGAGACCCAGTACTTC,CASSWGQLEQETQYF
-,many,TRBV24-1,TRBJ2-2,TGTGCCACCAGTGATTCCGGGGCCCACACCGGGGAGCTGTTTTTT,CATSDSGAHTGELFF
-,many,TRBV5-1,TRBJ2-5,TGCGCCAGCAGCTTGGAGGACTTTCAAGAGACCCAGTACTTC,CASSLEDFQETQYF
-,many,TRBV3-1,TRBJ2-1,TGTGCCAGCAGCCCTCGAGAGCGTTCCTACAATGAGCAGTTCTTC,CASSPRERSYNEQFF
-,many,TRBV12-3/TRBV12-4,TRBJ2-1,TGTGCCAGCAAGTTTCCTCCCCTACTTTTGGGGAATAATGAGCAGTTCTTC,CASKFPPLLLGNNEQFF
TRBD2,many,TRBV15,TRBJ2-1,TGTGCCACCAGCAGAGATACAGGACTAGCATTGTACAATGAGCAGTTCTTC,CATSRDTGLALYNEQFF
-,-,TRBV3-1,TRBJ1-4,TGTGCCAGCAGCCAACTGCTGGGCGGTGAAAAACTGTTTTTT,CASSQLLGGEKLFF
TRBD2,many,TRBV4-3,TRBJ2-3,TGCGCCAGCAGCCAAGATCGGGAGGTAGATACGCAGTATTTT,CASSQDREVDTQYF
-,many,TRBV6-2/TRBV6-3,TRBJ2-2,TGTGCCAGCAGTTACTCTCGGGGTGACACCGGGGAGCTGTTTTTT,CASSYSRGDTGELFF
-,many,TRBV6-2/TRBV6-3,TRBJ2-1,TGTGCCAGCAGTTTAAGTAGTTATGAGCAGTTCTTC,CASSLSSYEQFF
-,many,TRBV5-1,TRBJ2-7,TGCGCCAGCAGCTTGGGAATGGGACCCTACGAGCAGTACTTC,CASSLGMGPYEQYF
TRBD2,many,TRBV5-1,TRBJ2-1,TGCGCCAGCAGCTTGGTTGGCGGGAGGAATGAGCAGTTCTTC,CASSLVGGRNEQFF
-,many,TRBV5-1,TRBJ2-5,TGCGCCAGCAGCTTGAAGGGGGAGACCCAGTACTTC,CASSLKGETQYF
-,many,TRBV5-1,TRBJ2-7,TGCGCCAGCAGCTTGGGTGAGGCAATCTACGAGCAGTACTTC,CASSLGEAIYEQYF
TRBD2,many,TRBV20-1,TRBJ2-1,TGCAGTGCTCCGCTAGCGGGAGGGCCGGAGAATGAGCAGTTCTTC,CSAPLAGGPENEQFF
-,many,TRBV5-1,TRBJ2-5,TGCGCCAGCAGCTTGGAGCTAGAGACCCAGTACTTC,CASSLELETQYF
-,many,TRBV2,TRBJ2-5,TGTGCCAGCATGCCTGGAAGGGGAGACGGGGAGACCCAGTACTTC,CASMPGRGDGETQYF
TRBD2,many,TRBV5-8,TRBJ2-7,TGTGCCAGCACAAGGGGACTAGGATCCTACGAGCAGTACTTC,CASTRGLGSYEQYF
-,many,TRBV4-1,TRBJ2-3,TGCGCCAGCAGCCAAGAACCCACAGATACGCAGTATTTT,CASSQEPTDTQYF
TRBD1,many,TRBV25-1,TRBJ2-2,TGTGCCAGCCAGAGACAGGGGCGGTCCGGGGAGCTGTTTTTT,CASQRQGRSGELFF
TRBD1,-,TRBV5-1,TRBJ2-7,TGCGCCAGCAGCCGAGACGGACAGGGAGACAACGAGCAGTACTTC,CASSRDGQGDNEQYF
TRBD2,many,TRBV24-1,TRBJ2-3,TGTGCCACCAGTGATTTGCGGACTAGCCCACCAGATACGCAGTATTTT,CATSDLRTSPPDTQYF